Only one count was recorded for the clone carrying this TCR beta chain. This sample is drawn from a study of shared T cell receptors in the human thymus. Assay used: immunoSEQ multiplex PCR; TCRdb lists only in-frame clones, some missing. Altogether some 700,000 clones are present, approximately 83% being singletons, with the ten largest covering 0.0095% to 0.011%. The sample was also reused in another study, on human thymus T cells. That investigation notes: Among thymic and blood repertoires, usage of V and J genes appeared biased.

The sample comprised thymocytes. This clonotype originated in a girl less than two years old with a congenital heart defect.

In DNA form, the CDR3 reads TGTGCCAGCAGTGGCAATAGGGGGCATAACACCGGGGAGCTGTTTTTT. Translated, it gives CASSGNRGHNTGELFF. V usage is TRBV2 and J usage is TRBJ2-2; 7 positions match TRBD1. Looked up from germline, CDR1 is SNHLY and CDR2 is FYNNEI. V shed 4 bases and J 2 bases; nucleotides not matched to a gene: 7. The CDR3 spans 16 residues. The full variable domain, completed using reference TRBV2 and TRBJ2-2, is EPEVTQTPSHQVTQMGQEVILRCVPISNHLYFYWYRQILGQKVEFLVSFYNNEISEKSEIFDDQFSVERPDGSNFTLKIRSTKLEDSAMYFCASSGNRGHNTGELFFGEGSRLTVL.